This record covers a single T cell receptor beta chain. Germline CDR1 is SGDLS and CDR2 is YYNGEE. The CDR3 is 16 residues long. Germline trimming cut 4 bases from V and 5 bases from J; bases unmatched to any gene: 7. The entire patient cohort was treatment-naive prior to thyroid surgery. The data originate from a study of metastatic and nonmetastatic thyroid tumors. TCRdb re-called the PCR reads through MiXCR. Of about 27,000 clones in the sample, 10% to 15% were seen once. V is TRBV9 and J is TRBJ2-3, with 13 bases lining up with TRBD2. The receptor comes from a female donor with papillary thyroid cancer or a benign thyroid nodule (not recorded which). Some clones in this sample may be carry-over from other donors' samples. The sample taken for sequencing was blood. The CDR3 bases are TGTGCCAGCAGCCCCCGGACTAGCGGGGGCATAGATACGCAGTATTTT. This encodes CASSPRTSGGIDTQYF.